Below are 21 T cell receptor beta chains sequenced from a single sample in a study of OX40 agonist ivuxolimab in advanced cancers. Profiled with immunoSEQ multiplex PCR; TCRdb holds only in-frame clones, not every one. The sample holds more than 75,000 clones, about 86% seen once. Specimen: CD4+ or CD8+ T cells sorted from blood, collected in a trial of the OX40 agonist ivuxolimab. The source is an adult with an advanced solid tumor such as melanoma, head and neck, liver or kidney cancer.

V usage is TRBV2 and J usage is TRBJ2-7, with unresolved D. CDR3 length: 12 amino acids. The V end was cut by 5 bases, the J end by 6 bases, with 11 bases between. Looked up from germline, CDR1 is SNHLY and CDR2 is FYNNEI. The CDR3 DNA follows: TGTGCCAGCAGTTTCGGGCCCTTCGAGCAGTACTTC. Translation: CASSFGPFEQYF.

This chain links TRBV11-2 with TRBJ1-1; the D gene is possibly TRBD1 (6 bases). V was cut by 1 base and J by 0 bases, with 12 bases left in between. Germline CDR1 and CDR2: SGHAT and FQNNGV. The CDR3 is 16 amino acids. The CDR3 spells CASSLASGTMNTEAFF. In DNA form, the CDR3 reads TGTGCCAGCAGCTTAGCGTCGGGGACAATGAACACTGAAGCTTTCTTT.

In its sample, this clone is large (0.1 to 1%). V is TRBV5-1 and J is TRBJ2-5; TRBD2 matches 10 bases. V shed 4 bases and J 5 bases; nucleotides not matched to a gene: 8. Per germline, CDR1 SGHRS and CDR2 YFSETQ. This CDR3 region has 15 residues. CDR3 residues: CASSPSGGAGETQYF. As DNA, the CDR3 is TGCGCCAGCAGCCCCAGCGGGGGGGCCGGGGAGACCCAGTACTTC.

The chain carries TRBV4-2 and TRBJ2-3, with 7 bases fitting TRBD2. This CDR3 has 19 residues. Germline assignment: CDR1 LGHNA and CDR2 YNFKEQ. The J segment lost 5 bases and the V segment lost 4 bases, leaving 21 bases of the junction unmatched. CDR3 nucleotides: TGTGCCAGCAGCCGCCGACACACCGCCAGCGGGGTGGTTGAAGATACGCAGTATTTT. Its translation: CASSRRHTASGVVEDTQYF.

The chain joins TRBV7-2 to TRBJ2-3; TRBD1 agrees at 8 bases. The CDR3 is made up of 15 amino acids. Trimming took 2 bases from V and 2 from J; bases not matched to a gene: 3. Germline lookup yields CDR1 SGHTA and CDR2 FQGNSA. The CDR3 coding sequence is TGTGCCAGCAGCTTACAGGGGGCAAACACAGATACGCAGTATTTT. It encodes CASSLQGANTDTQYF.

The rearrangement joins TRBV5-1 to TRBJ1-2; the D gene is possibly TRBD1 (6 bases). Trimming cost V 0 bases and J 5 bases, with 11 bases left between them. The CDR3 has 14 residues. The V gene's germline CDR1 is SGHRS and CDR2 YFSETQ. CDR3 region: CASSLAPDSYGYTF. DNA for the CDR3: TGCGCCAGCAGCTTGGCCCCGGACAGTTATGGCTACACCTTC.

This chain connects TRBV5-6 to TRBJ1-2; 7 bases are shared with TRBD1. In germline, CDR1 is SGHDT, CDR2 YYEEEE. The CDR3 is 15 amino acids. V dropped 4 bases and J dropped 5; count of bases not matched to a gene: 11. In DNA, the CDR3 is TGTGCCAGCAGCGTCGACAGGGAATACTTATATGGCTACACCTTC. Translation: CASSVDREYLYGYTF.

This chain uses TRBV18 with TRBJ2-1; TRBD1 is a possible D gene (6 bases). The CDR3 contains 16 residues. The germline V and J ends were trimmed by 4 bases and 1 base, with 14 bases remaining between them. Germline values: CDR1 KGHSH, CDR2 LQKENI. The CDR3 sequence: CASSQPQGGSYNEQFF. The CDR3 coding sequence is TGTGCCAGCTCACAACCACAGGGTGGATCCTACAATGAGCAGTTCTTC.

The V gene is TRBV6-1, the J gene TRBJ1-1; no firm D call. Germline lookup yields CDR1 MNHNS and CDR2 SASEGT. Trimming cost V 2 bases and J 5 bases, with 9 bases left between them. CDR3 size: 13 residues. The CDR3 region has the DNA TGTGCCAGCAGTGAATATCGTGGGACTGAAGCTTTCTTT. Its translation is CASSEYRGTEAFF.

This sequence joins TRBV5-1 and TRBJ2-3; 14 positions match TRBD2. The ends lost 4 bases at V and 5 bases at J; junction bases unmatched: 6. Germline loops: CDR1 SGHRS, CDR2 YFSETQ. CDR3 length: 16 amino acids. In DNA, the CDR3 is TGCGCCAGCAGCGCAGGACTAGCGGGGGGTCTAGATACGCAGTATTTT. Amino acid sequence: CASSAGLAGGLDTQYF. Full variable domain (rest looked up from reference TRBV5-1 and TRBJ2-3): KAGVTQTPRYLIKTRGQQVTLSCSPISGHRSVSWYQQTPGQGLQFLFEYFSETQRNKGNFPGRFSGRQFSNSRSEMNVSTLELGDSALYLCASSAGLAGGLDTQYFGPGTRLTVL.

The CDR3 is CASTFRVGGADYGYTF. The CDR3 coding sequence is TGTGCCAGTACGTTTAGGGTTGGGGGCGCAGACTATGGCTACACCTTC. The chain combines TRBV19 with TRBJ1-2, with D tentatively TRBD1 (6 bases). Germline V gene sequence: CDR1 LNHDA, CDR2 SQIVND (reference sequence). Trimming removed 7 bases at V and 3 bases at J, with 21 bases between. This CDR3 is 16 amino acids long.

The V and J genes are TRBV6-6 and TRBJ1-2; tentatively, D is TRBD1 (6 bases). Germline lookup yields CDR1 MNHNY and CDR2 SVGAGI (reference sequence). Deletions cut 6 bases from V and 6 bases from J, with 14 bases between. The CDR3 length is 13 residues. The CDR3 region is CASSPIQGHGYTF. CDR3 in DNA: TGTGCCAGCAGCCCAATACAGGGCCATGGCTACACCTTC.

V is TRBV9 and J is TRBJ1-1; 8 nucleotides agree with TRBD1. V was clipped by 0 bases and J by 0 bases; unmatched bases: 4. The CDR3 totals 16 residues. Germline V gene data show CDR1 as SGDLS and CDR2 as YYNGEE. Written as DNA, the CDR3 is TGTGCCAGCAGCGTAGGGCAGGGGGCCATGAACACTGAAGCTTTCTTT. It is translated as CASSVGQGAMNTEAFF.

V usage is TRBV6-6 and J usage is TRBJ1-2, with 10 nucleotides matching TRBD1. Per the germline V gene, CDR1 is MNHNY and CDR2 is SVGAGI (reference sequence). With V trimmed by 8 bases and J by 7 bases, 13 bases remained unmatched. The CDR3 is made up of 15 amino acids. The CDR3 spells CASVTGTGVFSGYTF. CDR3 coding DNA: TGTGCCAGCGTAACCGGGACAGGGGTTTTTAGTGGCTACACCTTC.

The chain carries TRBV27 and TRBJ1-1; possibly TRBD1 for D (5 bases). V was clipped by 4 bases and J by 5 bases, with 8 bases between them. CDR1 and CDR2 (germline): MNHEY, SMNVEV (reference sequence). CDR3 length equals 12 residues. The DNA for the CDR3 is TGTGCCAGCAGTTCCCCAGGGACTGAAGCTTTCTTT. This codes for CASSSPGTEAFF.

This chain uses TRBV6-5 with TRBJ1-5, with D possibly TRBD1 on 5 matching bases. V was clipped by 0 bases and J by 5 bases, with 8 bases between them. CDR3 length: 14 amino acids. CDR1 and CDR2 (germline): MNHEY, SVGAGI. CDR3 in amino acids: CASSYSFRDQPQHF. Written as DNA, the CDR3 is TGTGCCAGCAGTTACTCGTTCAGGGATCAGCCCCAGCATTTT.

The chain couples TRBV18 to TRBJ1-4; D is unresolved. This CDR3 is built from 13 residues. Germline lookup yields CDR1 KGHSH and CDR2 LQKENI. The germline V and J ends were trimmed by 1 base and 3 bases, with 3 bases remaining between them. The CDR3 protein is CASSPRSNEKLFF. CDR3 coding DNA: TGTGCCAGCTCACCACGCTCTAATGAAAAACTGTTTTTT.

The chain joins TRBV4-2 to TRBJ2-6; D perhaps matches TRBD2 (5 bases). Germline V gives CDR1 LGHNA, CDR2 YNFKEQ. Trimming stripped 1 base from V and 1 base from J, with 11 bases between. The CDR3 has 17 residues. The CDR3 reads CASSQVEGESGANVLTF. As DNA, the CDR3 is TGTGCCAGCAGCCAAGTTGAGGGAGAGTCTGGGGCCAACGTCCTGACTTTC.

The J gene is TRBJ2-5, the V gene TRBV5-1; a weak D match, TRBD2 (6 bases). Trimming took off 2 bases at V and 4 bases at J, with 9 bases between the two ends. The CDR3 extends over 13 amino acids. CDR1 and CDR2 (germline): SGHRS, YFSETQ. CDR3 protein: CASSFQGGETQYF. For the CDR3, the DNA is TGCGCCAGCAGCTTTCAGGGAGGAGAGACCCAGTACTTC.

This clone appeared a few times. The chain joins TRBV15 to TRBJ2-5; D gene uncertain. The CDR3 is made up of 14 amino acids. Germline CDR1 LNHNV, CDR2 YYDKDF (reference sequence). Trimming cost V 0 bases and J 5 bases, with 10 bases left between them. Here the CDR3 DNA reads TGTGCCACCAGCAGAGACCGTGCGGACGAGACCCAGTACTTC. Its protein product is CATSRDRADETQYF.

The V gene is TRBV6-1, the J gene TRBJ1-1; no definite D call. This CDR3 has 14 amino acids. From germline, CDR1 is MNHNS and CDR2 SASEGT. Trimming pared 4 bases from V and 6 bases from J, leaving 15 bases between. The CDR3 DNA sequence: TGTGCCAGCAGTGTTTTGGTCAGCCCTTCTGAAGCTTTCTTT. This encodes CASSVLVSPSEAFF.